These 22 T cell receptor beta chains were all obtained from the same sample, sequenced in a study of OX40 agonist ivuxolimab in advanced cancers. Repertoires were generated with immunoSEQ multiplex PCR, while TCRdb's copy carries only in-frame clones and drops some. The sample lists about 17,000 clones, about 89% occurring once. The specimen was CD4+ or CD8+ T cells sorted from blood, collected in a trial of the OX40 agonist ivuxolimab. Receptor source: an adult with an advanced solid tumor such as melanoma, head and neck, liver or kidney cancer.

The gene calls are TRBV28 and TRBJ2-2; possibly TRBD1 or TRBD2 for D (5 bases each). Germline V gene data show CDR1 as MDHEN and CDR2 as SYDVKM. V was pared by 8 bases and J by 5 bases, with 15 bases between. This CDR3 has 14 residues. The CDR3 sequence is CASVPGTETGELFF. The DNA for the CDR3 is TGTGCCAGCGTACCTGGGACGGAAACCGGGGAGCTGTTTTTT.

The CDR3 loop is CASSRTDSYNEKLFF. CDR3 nucleotides: TGTGCCAGCAGCCGGACAGACTCGTATAATGAAAAACTGTTTTTT. The chain joins TRBV28 to TRBJ1-4, with D tentatively TRBD1 (6 bases). The CDR3 runs 15 residues. Per germline, CDR1 MDHEN and CDR2 SYDVKM. Deletions cut 6 bases from V and 4 bases from J, with 15 bases between.

The chain combines TRBV11-2 with TRBJ1-5; a possible D gene is TRBD1 (6 bases). Germline V gene sequence: CDR1 SGHAT, CDR2 FQNNGV. V was trimmed by 5 bases and J by 7 bases, leaving 15 bases between them. The length of the CDR3 is 14 residues. CDR3 nucleotide sequence: TGTGCCAGCAGCCCGGCGGGGGGCGGCCAGCCCCAGCATTTT. This translates into CASSPAGGGQPQHF.

V is TRBV9 and J is TRBJ2-1; no definite D call. The CDR3 runs to 13 residues. V dropped 3 bases and J dropped 8 bases, with 12 bases sitting between them. Germline loops: CDR1 SGDLS, CDR2 YYNGEE. CDR3 residues: CASSASGLDEQFF. CDR3 nucleotides: TGTGCCAGCAGCGCGTCGGGCTTGGATGAGCAGTTCTTC.

This chain links TRBV28 with TRBJ1-1; D is perhaps TRBD1 (6 bases). In germline, CDR1 is MDHEN, CDR2 SYDVKM. CDR3 length equals 15 residues. V lost 8 bases and J lost 3, with 19 bases in between. In DNA, the CDR3 is TGTGCCAGCGGAAATATCAGGGGTTTTCACACTGAAGCTTTCTTT. It codes for CASGNIRGFHTEAFF.

The chain uses TRBV11-2 and TRBJ1-1; D is uncertain. This CDR3 spans 17 amino acids. V lost 0 bases and J 5 bases, leaving 19 bases between the germline ends. Per germline, CDR1 SGHAT and CDR2 FQNNGV. The CDR3 DNA reads as TGTGCCAGCAGCTTAGACCTACCCGGAGCCCCCTGGACTGAAGCTTTCTTT. Protein product: CASSLDLPGAPWTEAFF.

The V call is TRBV7-8, the J call TRBJ2-5; TRBD2 matches 10 bases. CDR1 is SGHVS and CDR2 is FQNEAQ in the germline V gene. V lost 5 bases to trimming and J lost 7 bases; unmatched junction nucleotides: 7. CDR3 size: 14 residues. The CDR3 bases are TGTGCCAGCAGCCCTGGGGCTAGCGGGGGGACCCAGTACTTC. Translated, it gives CASSPGASGGTQYF.

The V and J genes are TRBV7-9 and TRBJ2-1; D is possibly TRBD1 or TRBD2 (5 bases each). The CDR3 loop spans 17 amino acids. Germline V CDR1 and CDR2: SEHNR, FQNEAQ (reference sequence). The V gene lost 2 bases and the J gene lost 2 bases, with 16 bases spanning the gap. The CDR3 coding sequence is TGTGCCAGCAGCTTACCTTCCGGGACGGACGCCTACAATGAGCAGTTCTTC. Translation gives CASSLPSGTDAYNEQFF. The entire variable domain, with the rest obtained from reference TRBV7-9 and TRBJ2-1, is as follows: DTGVSQNPRHKITKRGQNVTFRCDPISEHNRLYWYRQTLGQGPEFLTYFQNEAQLEKSRLLSDRFSAERPKGSFSTLEIQRTEQGDSAMYLCASSLPSGTDAYNEQFFGPGTRLTVL.

J is TRBJ2-6 and V is TRBV11-3, with D uncertain. The CDR3 loop spans 16 amino acids. Germline-derived CDR1 and CDR2 are SGHNT and YENEEA. V gave up 3 bases and J gave up 0 bases, with 9 bases separating them. The CDR3 bases are TGTGCCAGCAGCTTCCGACTGTTCTCTGGGGCCAACGTCCTGACTTTC. Translated, it gives CASSFRLFSGANVLTF.

Note on this clone: The sample holds other DNA sequences that translate to the same CDR3. V is TRBV4-3 and J is TRBJ1-1, with D unresolved. CDR3 length equals 14 residues. CDR1 and CDR2 (germline): LGHNA, YSLEER. The V end lost 0 bases, the J end lost 2 bases, and 7 bases lay between the germline ends. The CDR3, as DNA: TGCGCCAGCAGCCAAGATGCGAGAAACACTGAAGCTTTCTTT. Protein: CASSQDARNTEAFF.

The chain carries TRBV7-2 and TRBJ1-6, with D hard to call. Trimming stripped 1 base from V and 4 bases from J, with 14 bases between. The CDR3 runs to 17 residues. Germline CDR1 and CDR2: SGHTA and FQGNSA. This CDR3 is CASSLGGSLLYNSPLHF. Here the CDR3 DNA reads TGTGCCAGCAGCTTAGGCGGGAGCCTCCTATATAATTCACCCCTCCACTTT. The entire variable domain, with the rest obtained from reference TRBV7-2 and TRBJ1-6, is as follows: GAGVSQSPSNKVTEKGKDVELRCDPISGHTALYWYRQSLGQGLEFLIYFQGNSAPDKSGLPSDRFSAERTGGSVSTLTIQRTQQEDSAVYLCASSLGGSLLYNSPLHFGNGTRLTVT.

The chain employs TRBV9 and TRBJ2-3; 9 positions match TRBD2. J lost 2 bases, V lost 4 bases, and 8 bases had no gene match. Germline loops: CDR1 SGDLS, CDR2 YYNGEE. The CDR3 is 16 amino acids. As DNA, the CDR3 is TGTGCCAGCAGCACGGGTCTAGCGGGGCCCACAGATACGCAGTATTTT. It is translated as CASSTGLAGPTDTQYF. The full variable domain, completed using reference TRBV9 and TRBJ2-3, is DSGVTQTPKHLITATGQRVTLRCSPRSGDLSVYWYQQSLDQGLQFLIQYYNGEERAKGNILERFSAQQFPDLHSELNLSSLELGDSALYFCASSTGLAGPTDTQYFGPGTRLTVL.

This clone was counted once. CDR3 protein: CASSSRTSGSEADTQYF. The CDR3 DNA reads as TGTGCCAGCAGTTCTCGGACTAGCGGGAGTGAGGCAGATACGCAGTATTTT. The chain employs TRBV7-6 and TRBJ2-3; 13 nucleotides match TRBD2. The length of the CDR3 is 17 residues. Unmatched junction bases numbered 10, after V lost 6 bases and J lost 4 bases. Germline V gene sequence: CDR1 SGHVS, CDR2 FNYEAQ.

The rearrangement joins TRBV28 to TRBJ2-6, with a possible D match to TRBD2 (5 bases). The germline V gene encodes CDR1 MDHEN and CDR2 SYDVKM. The CDR3 is 15 amino acids. The ends were cut back, 3 bases at V and 0 bases at J, with 6 bases in the middle. CDR3 sequence (DNA): TGTGCCAGCAGTTTTGGGAGCTCTGGGGCCAACGTCCTGACTTTC. Its translation: CASSFGSSGANVLTF.

This chain links TRBV28 with TRBJ1-3; D unresolved. V was clipped by 7 bases and J by 4 bases, with 14 bases between them. Germline CDR1 reads MDHEN; CDR2 reads SYDVKM. The CDR3 contains 14 residues. CDR3 DNA: TGTGCCAGCAAGCCCCAAGCGTGGGGAAACACCATATATTTT. Its translation: CASKPQAWGNTIYF.

V gene TRBV9 combines with J gene TRBJ2-1; TRBD2 agrees at 11 bases. The V and J ends lost 0 bases and 10 bases, in that order; junction bases with no gene match: 15. The germline gives CDR1 SGDLS, CDR2 YYNGEE. CDR3 length: 18 residues. The CDR3 region is CASSVARTGTSGQLEQFF. The CDR3 nucleotides read TGTGCCAGCAGCGTAGCACGGACCGGGACTAGCGGACAATTGGAGCAGTTCTTC. Variable domain in full (rest from reference TRBV9 and TRBJ2-1): DSGVTQTPKHLITATGQRVTLRCSPRSGDLSVYWYQQSLDQGLQFLIQYYNGEERAKGNILERFSAQQFPDLHSELNLSSLELGDSALYFCASSVARTGTSGQLEQFFGPGTRLTVL.

The chain carries TRBV11-2 and TRBJ2-4; the D is unclear. The CDR3 sequence is 13 residues long. Trimming took 3 bases from V and 5 from J, leaving 8 bases between them. The germline V gene has CDR1 SGHAT and CDR2 FQNNGV. CDR3 sequence (DNA): TGTGCCAGCAGCTTGGAAGCACAAAACATTCAGTACTTC. As protein: CASSLEAQNIQYF.

The chain joins TRBV5-1 to TRBJ1-2; D not certain. The CDR3 has 15 amino acids. Germline V gene sequence: CDR1 SGHRS, CDR2 YFSETQ. Trimming took off 7 bases at V and 0 bases at J, with 16 bases between the two ends. As DNA, the CDR3 is TGCGCCAGCGCCCCCTGGAACCAGGCTAACTATGGCTACACCTTC. It translates to CASAPWNQANYGYTF. Looking up the rest from reference TRBV5-1 and TRBJ1-2 gives the full variable domain: KAGVTQTPRYLIKTRGQQVTLSCSPISGHRSVSWYQQTPGQGLQFLFEYFSETQRNKGNFPGRFSGRQFSNSRSEMNVSTLELGDSALYLCASAPWNQANYGYTFGSGTRLTVV.

This chain uses TRBV4-1 with TRBJ1-5; D is unclear. CDR1 MGHRA and CDR2 YSYEKL come from the germline V gene. This CDR3 has 15 residues. V gave up 0 bases and J gave up 0 bases, with 6 bases separating them. CDR3 in DNA: TGCGCCAGCAGCCAAGACCCGTATAGCAATCAGCCCCAGCATTTT. Translating gives CASSQDPYSNQPQHF.

This clone is a singleton in its sample. CDR3 bases: TGTGCCAGCAGTCACACCTACGAGCAGTACTTC. It translates to CASSHTYEQYF. This chain connects TRBV6-1 to TRBJ2-7; no clear D. Trimming stripped 5 bases from V and 2 bases from J, with 4 bases between. The V gene's germline CDR1 is MNHNS and CDR2 SASEGT. The CDR3 loop spans 11 amino acids.

This chain links TRBV9 with TRBJ1-5; D gene ambiguous. V lost 1 base and J lost 3, with 8 bases in between. In germline, CDR1 is SGDLS, CDR2 YYNGEE. The CDR3 runs to 14 residues. CDR3 bases: TGTGCCAGCAGCGTAAGTGACTACAATCAGCCCCAGCATTTT. Translated, it gives CASSVSDYNQPQHF.

V is TRBV27 and J is TRBJ1-2; unclear D gene. The V gene lost 6 bases and the J gene lost 4 bases, with 15 bases spanning the gap. Germline CDR1 MNHEY, CDR2 SMNVEV (reference sequence). The CDR3 is 14 amino acids. For the CDR3, the DNA is TGTGCCAGCAGGGGAGAAATAAATCCCTATGGCTACACCTTC. Translating it yields CASRGEINPYGYTF.